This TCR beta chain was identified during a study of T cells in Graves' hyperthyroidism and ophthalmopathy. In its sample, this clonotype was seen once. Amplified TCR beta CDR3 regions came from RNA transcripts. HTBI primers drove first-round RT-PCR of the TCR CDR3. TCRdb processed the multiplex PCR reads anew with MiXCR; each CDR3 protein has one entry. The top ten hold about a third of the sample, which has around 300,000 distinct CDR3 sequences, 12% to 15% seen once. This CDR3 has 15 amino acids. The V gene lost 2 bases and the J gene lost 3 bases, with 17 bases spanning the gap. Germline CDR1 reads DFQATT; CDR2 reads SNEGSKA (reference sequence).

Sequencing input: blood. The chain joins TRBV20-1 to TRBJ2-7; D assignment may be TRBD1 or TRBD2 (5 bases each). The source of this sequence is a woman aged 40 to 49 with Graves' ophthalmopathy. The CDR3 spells CSARKARDRNYEQYF. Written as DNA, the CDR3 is TGCAGTGCTAGAAAGGCACGGGACCGTAACTACGAGCAGTACTTC.